The following is a T cell receptor (beta chain) sequence with its context. Its antigen remains unknown. Described treatment: roughly 10-day PBMC culture with coronavirus spike peptide pools or control peptides (ViraFEST assay). From the unexposed donor, CD4+ T cells were collected ahead of the COVID-19 pandemic (2011-2018). ViraFEST grew antigen-specific T cells using peptide pools, then sequenced TCRs. It was with roughly 10 IU/ml IL-2 and roughly 9.4 ug/ml peptide pools that about 2 million PBMCs per well were cultured. Both SARS-CoV-2 S/N and four cold-coronavirus spikes were used, cells permitting, to probe CD4+ T cells of unexposed donors. Researchers used the Oncomine TCR Beta short-read assay to sequence DNA from cultured CD4+ T cells. The template was genomic DNA from cultured CD4+ T cells. From the PCR reads, TCRdb called clonotypes with MiXCR, one entry per CDR3 protein. The table records some 10,000 distinct CDR3 sequences, under 45% of them present only once.

The source of the sample is a study of vaccination and CD4 T cells after COVID-19. Material for sequencing was CD4+ T cells from blood, cultured in vitro. This TCR derives from a human donor in good health.

This CDR3 is CASSSDRSYNEQFF. The CDR3 DNA reads TGCGCCAGCAGCTCGGACAGGTCCTACAATGAGCAGTTCTTC. V is TRBV5-1 and J is TRBJ2-1; the match to TRBD1 covers 7 bases. The CDR3 is 14 residues long. The V and J ends lost 3 bases and 1 base, in that order; junction bases with no gene match: 1. Germline loops: CDR1 SGHRS, CDR2 YFSETQ.